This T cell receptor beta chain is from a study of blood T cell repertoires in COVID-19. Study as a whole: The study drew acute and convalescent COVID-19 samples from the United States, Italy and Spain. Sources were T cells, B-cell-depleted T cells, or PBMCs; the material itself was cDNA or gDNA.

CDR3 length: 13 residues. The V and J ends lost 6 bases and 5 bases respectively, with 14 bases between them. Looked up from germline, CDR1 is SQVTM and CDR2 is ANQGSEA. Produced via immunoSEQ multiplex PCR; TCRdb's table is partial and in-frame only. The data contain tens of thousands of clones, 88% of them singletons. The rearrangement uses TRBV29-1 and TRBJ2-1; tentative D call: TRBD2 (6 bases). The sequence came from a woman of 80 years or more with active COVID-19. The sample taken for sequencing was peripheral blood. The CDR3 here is CSVARGFNNEQFF. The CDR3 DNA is TGCAGCGTCGCTCGGGGGTTTAACAATGAGCAGTTCTTC.